One and the same sample provided the 24 T cell receptor beta chains below, sequenced in a study of T cells in Graves' hyperthyroidism and ophthalmopathy. Amplified TCR beta CDR3 regions came from RNA transcripts. Using the HTBI primer set, a first-round RT-PCR was run on the TCR CDR3. Each CDR3 protein is one row after TCRdb ran MiXCR on the multiplex PCR reads. The sample has 480,000 or so distinct CDR3 sequences, roughly 14% seen once; the top ten hold about a sixth. What was sequenced was blood. The receptors here all came from a woman younger than 30 with Graves' hyperthyroidism.

This clonotype was detected many times. This chain joins TRBV6-2 or TRBV6-3 and TRBJ2-3, with 8 positions matching TRBD2. The CDR3 runs 19 residues. Trimming removed 7 bases from V and 1 base from J; junction bases left unmatched: 19. Germline values: CDR1 MNHEY, CDR2 SVGEGT. This CDR3 is CASTEDSGTRYLGTDTQYF. CDR3 nucleotide sequence: TGTGCCAGCACGGAGGATAGCGGGACGAGATATCTTGGCACAGATACGCAGTATTTT.

This clonotype has just a few counts. Possible read error: a much larger clone is one base away. V usage is TRBV29-1 and J usage is TRBJ1-1; a weak D match, TRBD1 (6 bases). Between the trimmed V and J ends, which lost 4 bases and 4 bases, there was a span of 13 bases. The V gene's germline CDR1 is SQVTM and CDR2 ANQGSEA. This CDR3 has 13 residues. CDR3 DNA: TGCAGCGTTGGGGAAGGAGGGGGCACTGAAGCTTTCTTT. It translates to CSVGEGGGTEAFF.

A few counts support this clonotype. V usage is TRBV4-1 and J usage is TRBJ2-2, with a tentative D call TRBD2 (6 bases). With 1 base removed from V and 10 bases from J, the gap between germline ends came to 7 bases. The CDR3 has 12 amino acids. Germline V gene lookup returns CDR1 MGHRA and CDR2 YSYEKL. The CDR3, as DNA: TGCGCCAGCAGCCAAGGGGGGGAGGAGCTGTTTTTT. Protein: CASSQGGEELFF.

This clonotype came up many times. The V call is TRBV6-2 or TRBV6-3, the J call TRBJ2-3, with no clear D. The CDR3 extends over 15 amino acids. The germline CDR1 and CDR2 sequences are MNHEY and SVGEGT. V was shortened by 0 bases and J by 0 bases, with 7 bases between the two germline ends. The CDR3 is CASSYSTQSTDTQYF. In DNA form, the CDR3 reads TGTGCCAGCAGTTACTCGACCCAAAGCACAGATACGCAGTATTTT.

This clonotype was counted a few times. This chain connects TRBV19 to TRBJ2-7; D is perhaps TRBD1 (6 bases). Germline V gene lookup returns CDR1 LNHDA and CDR2 SQIVND (reference sequence). V was trimmed by 2 bases and J by 2 bases, leaving 25 bases between them. The CDR3 is made up of 19 amino acids. The CDR3 spells CASSIWPGAIPLSTYEQYF. The CDR3 DNA follows: TGTGCCAGTAGTATATGGCCAGGGGCTATACCCCTATCGACCTACGAGCAGTACTTC.

This clonotype was observed many times. The chain uses TRBV10-3 and TRBJ2-6, with D perhaps matching TRBD1 (6 bases). In germline, CDR1 is ENHRY, CDR2 SYGVKD. The CDR3 covers 16 residues. V was pared by 6 bases and J by 1 base, with 13 bases between. The CDR3 spells CAISLGQGSGANVLTF. CDR3 nucleotide sequence: TGTGCCATCAGCCTCGGGCAGGGGTCTGGGGCCAACGTCCTGACTTTC.

This clonotype occurred a few times. This chain links TRBV9 with TRBJ2-2, with TRBD2 matching over 7 bases. Germline V gives CDR1 SGDLS, CDR2 YYNGEE. The CDR3 length is 16 residues. Germline trimming cut 2 bases from V and 4 bases from J; bases unmatched to any gene: 8. CDR3 in amino acids: CASSVERLASTGELFF. The CDR3 DNA reads as TGTGCCAGCAGCGTGGAACGACTAGCATCCACCGGGGAGCTGTTTTTT.

There are many counts of this clonotype. Written as DNA, the CDR3 is TGTGCCAGCAGCCAATTCGGACAGGGTTCCCACGAGCAGTACGTC. The encoded protein is CASSQFGQGSHEQYV. The chain joins TRBV3-1 to TRBJ2-7, with 8 bases matching TRBD1. This CDR3 is 15 amino acids long. V lost 2 bases, J lost 5 bases, and 8 bases stayed unmatched. Germline loops: CDR1 LGHDT, CDR2 YNNKEL (reference sequence).

Ten or more counts support this clonotype. CDR3 coding DNA: TGTGCCAGCAGCTCCCGACCGAGATATAATTCACCCCTCCACTTT. This encodes CASSSRPRYNSPLHF. The J gene is TRBJ1-6, the V gene TRBV9; no firm D call. Germline V gene lookup returns CDR1 SGDLS and CDR2 YYNGEE. The V gene lost 4 bases and the J gene lost 4 bases, with 12 bases spanning the gap. This CDR3 is built from 15 residues.

This clonotype was seen ten or more times. The chain couples TRBV27 to TRBJ1-5, with a weak D call TRBD1 (6 bases). In germline, CDR1 is MNHEY, CDR2 SMNVEV (reference sequence). The CDR3 is 14 residues long. Trimming left V 7 bases short and J 6 bases short, with 16 bases between. This CDR3 reads CASNRGGAGQPQHF. In DNA form, the CDR3 reads TGTGCCAGCAACCGAGGGGGGGCCGGTCAGCCCCAGCATTTT.

The chain combines TRBV5-1 with TRBJ2-1, with 7 bases identical to TRBD2. Trimming at V came to 5 bases and at J to 2 bases, leaving 1 base not matched to a gene. From germline, CDR1 is SGHRS and CDR2 YFSETQ. The CDR3 length is 13 residues. Here the CDR3 DNA reads TGCGCCAGCAGGCTAGCGGCCTACAATGAGCAGTTCTTC. This gives the protein CASRLAAYNEQFF.

This clonotype was seen many times. This rearrangement joins TRBV7-9 to TRBJ2-5; D perhaps matches TRBD1 (5 bases). Germline assignment: CDR1 SEHNR and CDR2 FQNEAQ (reference sequence). V lost 5 bases, J lost 5 bases, and 18 bases lay in between. The CDR3 has 15 residues. The DNA of the CDR3 is TGTGCCAGCAGCAAAGGGCAGGGCGCGAGGGAGACCCAGTACTTC. This sequence encodes CASSKGQGARETQYF.

The rearrangement uses TRBV6-1 and TRBJ1-1; D is uncertain. Germline CDR1 and CDR2: MNHNS and SASEGT. The CDR3 spans 13 residues. The V gene lost 6 bases and the J gene lost 1 base, with 9 bases spanning the gap. For the CDR3, the DNA is TGTGCCAGCAGCGTCCAGTGGAACACTGAAGCTTTCTTT. It codes for CASSVQWNTEAFF.

Many counts were recorded for this clonotype. The chain has TRBV27 and TRBJ1-1; 7 positions match TRBD1. V was pared by 6 bases and J by 5 bases, with 12 bases of the junction left unmatched. The CDR3 has 15 amino acids. Germline V lookup: CDR1 MNHEY, CDR2 SMNVEV (reference sequence). CDR3: CASSHARDSRTEAFF. CDR3 DNA sequence: TGTGCCAGCAGCCACGCCCGGGACAGTCGAACTGAAGCTTTCTTT.

This clonotype was detected ten times or more. The chain couples TRBV30 to TRBJ2-1, with a tentative D call TRBD2 (5 bases). The germline V and J ends were trimmed by 1 base and 9 bases, with 13 bases remaining between them. CDR1 is GTSNPN and CDR2 is SVGIG in the germline V gene (reference sequence). The CDR3 runs 13 residues. In DNA form, the CDR3 reads TGTGCCTGGAGTGATGCCTGGGCGGGTGAGCAGTTCTTC. This codes for CAWSDAWAGEQFF.

The table lists this clonotype with many counts. The V call is TRBV24-1, the J call TRBJ2-7; TRBD2 is a possible D gene (6 bases). The germline gives CDR1 KGHDR, CDR2 SFDVKD. The germline V and J ends were trimmed by 6 bases and 0 bases, with 14 bases remaining between them. This CDR3 spans 15 amino acids. The DNA for the CDR3 is TGTGCCACCAGTTCCGGGAGCTTAAGCTCCTACGAGCAGTACTTC. Protein: CATSSGSLSSYEQYF.

The chain is built from TRBV29-1 and TRBJ1-5; perhaps TRBD1 as D (5 bases). The CDR3 runs 12 residues. CDR1 is SQVTM, CDR2 ANQGSEA, per germline. V lost 5 bases and J lost 9, with 14 bases in between. DNA for the CDR3: TGCAGCGTTTCCGGGGCTACAGGGCCCCAGCATTTT. It is translated as CSVSGATGPQHF.

The chain recombines TRBV3-1 with TRBJ2-1, with 15 bases lining up with TRBD2. With V trimmed by 3 bases and J by 4 bases, 4 bases remained unmatched. CDR1 and CDR2 (germline): LGHDT, YNNKEL (reference sequence). This CDR3 contains 17 residues. The CDR3 here is CASSQGTSGRKYNEQFF. CDR3 coding DNA: TGTGCCAGCAGCCAGGGGACTAGCGGGAGGAAGTACAATGAGCAGTTCTTC.

The chain carries TRBV30 and TRBJ2-4, with D perhaps given as TRBD1 or TRBD2 (5 bases each). The germline V gene encodes CDR1 GTSNPN and CDR2 SVGIG (reference sequence). The V gene lost 0 bases and the J gene lost 8 bases, with 20 bases spanning the gap. The CDR3 is 16 residues long. Here the CDR3 reads CAWSVLGGGGWDIQYF. CDR3 nucleotide sequence: TGTGCCTGGAGTGTATTAGGTGGTGGGGGATGGGACATTCAGTACTTC.

This clonotype was counted only a few times. J is TRBJ2-5 and V is TRBV5-1; TRBD2 matches at 7 bases. This CDR3 spans 16 amino acids. Germline assignment: CDR1 SGHRS and CDR2 YFSETQ. Trimming took 7 bases from V and 3 from J; bases not matched to a gene: 15. The CDR3: CASHVGEGRRKETQYF. CDR3 DNA: TGCGCCAGCCACGTTGGGGAGGGTCGGAGGAAAGAGACCCAGTACTTC.

This clonotype was seen repeatedly, ten times or more. This chain joins TRBV6-1 and TRBJ2-2, with 13 bases identical to TRBD2. The CDR3 length is 16 residues. J was trimmed by 5 bases and V by 6 bases; bases with no gene match: 6. Germline V gives CDR1 MNHNS, CDR2 SASEGT. The CDR3 nucleotides read TGTGCCAGCAGAAGGGGGGGACTAGCGGGGACCGGGGAGCTGTTTTTT. This sequence encodes CASRRGGLAGTGELFF.

This rearrangement joins TRBV11-2 to TRBJ1-4; unclear D gene. The CDR3 runs 14 residues. Germline CDR1 and CDR2: SGHAT and FQNNGV. The V and J ends lost 3 bases and 8 bases respectively, with 13 bases between them. The CDR3 loop reads CASSLHQDWEKLFF. The CDR3 DNA reads TGTGCCAGCAGCTTGCATCAGGACTGGGAAAAACTGTTTTTT.

This clonotype was found many times. This chain joins TRBV5-5 and TRBJ2-1, with D unresolved. Germline V gene data show CDR1 as SGHKS and CDR2 as YYEKEE (reference sequence). The CDR3 has 13 residues. V gave up 4 bases and J gave up 9 bases, with 14 bases separating them. The DNA for the CDR3 is TGTGCCAGCAGCCTTACATACGCCAGTGAGCAGTTCTTC. Translated: CASSLTYASEQFF.

This clonotype has a count of ten or more. The chain joins TRBV12-5 to TRBJ1-1; possibly TRBD1 for D (5 bases). The germline V and J ends were trimmed by 0 bases and 4 bases, with 15 bases remaining between them. CDR1 and CDR2 (germline): LGHNT, FRNRAP. This CDR3 contains 16 residues. Here the CDR3 reads CASGLVREGLGTEAFF. The CDR3 DNA sequence: TGTGCTAGTGGTTTGGTACGCGAGGGACTTGGCACTGAAGCTTTCTTT.